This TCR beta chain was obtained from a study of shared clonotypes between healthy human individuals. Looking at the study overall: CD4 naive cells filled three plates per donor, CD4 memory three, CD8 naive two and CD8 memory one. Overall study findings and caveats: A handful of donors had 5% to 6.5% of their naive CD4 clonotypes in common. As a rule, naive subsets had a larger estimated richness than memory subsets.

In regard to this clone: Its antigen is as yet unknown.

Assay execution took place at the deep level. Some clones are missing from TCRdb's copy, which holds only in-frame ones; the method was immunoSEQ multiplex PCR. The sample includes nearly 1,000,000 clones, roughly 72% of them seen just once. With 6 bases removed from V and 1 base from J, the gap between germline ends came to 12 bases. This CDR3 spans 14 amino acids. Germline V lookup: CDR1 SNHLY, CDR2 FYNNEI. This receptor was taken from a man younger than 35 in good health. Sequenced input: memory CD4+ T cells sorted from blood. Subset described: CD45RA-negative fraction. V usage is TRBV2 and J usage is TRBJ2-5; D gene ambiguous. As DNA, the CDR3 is TGTGCCAGCAGAGAAAACACGATCCAAGAGACCCAGTACTTC. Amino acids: CASRENTIQETQYF. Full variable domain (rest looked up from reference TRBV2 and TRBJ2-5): EPEVTQTPSHQVTQMGQEVILRCVPISNHLYFYWYRQILGQKVEFLVSFYNNEISEKSEIFDDQFSVERPDGSNFTLKIRSTKLEDSAMYFCASRENTIQETQYFGPGTRLLVL.